This TCR beta chain was identified during a study of tumor and adjacent non-tumor tissue in lung cancer (dated by TCRdb to 2017 to 2018). General notes on the study: Patients with adenocarcinoma (approximately 12), squamous cell carcinoma (2) and small cell lung cancer (1) were included in the cohort. The 15 enrolled patients, of whom around 10 were men and 5 were women, were aged about 30 to 85 years and were diagnosed with TNM stage I to III disease. Sequencing generated a total of 125,075,908 productive TCRbeta reads, averaging roughly 3.9 million reads per sample. Bulk TCRbeta repertoires were compared between lung tumor tissue and matched distant non-tumor lung tissue obtained from more than twelve lung cancer patients. TCRbeta CDR3 sequencing was performed on a few dozen paired specimens, with one tumor sample and one normal lung sample collected per patient.

The CDR1 and CDR2 encoded by the germline V gene (reference sequence) are DFQATT and SNEGSKA. Reading from cysteine to phenylalanine, the CDR3 counts 15 amino acids. The sequence is cut down to CDR3 DNA, 45 bases in frame from base 1. V loses 7 bases, J loses 4 bases, and the germline ends lie 22 bases apart. Libraries were constructed by multiplex PCR. Sequencer: Illumina HiSeq 2500. Following protocols modified from ARM-PCR, the researchers constructed TCRbeta libraries through three rounds of nested PCR with primers (Table S4). Before sequencing, PCR products of 200-500 bp were cut from the gel and purified using the QIAquick gel extraction kit. In the source study's methods: Reads were cleaned with Trimmomatic, merged with FLASH into complete CDR3 sequences, and assigned to V(D)J germline segments with MiTCR. Clonal diversity was computed as the inverse Simpson's index with VDJtools. In-frame sequences lacking a premature stop codon were counted as productive reads. In TCRdb, the public reads were trimmed at Q25 with fastp and aligned with MiXCR, with productive beta chains retained. Each record represents a unique CDR3 protein, reported with the most common genes and DNA among its rows. TCRdb's processing, not the authors' own work, is the source of the V and J calls. The sample table contains under 150,000 distinct CDR3 sequences; only one count was recorded for roughly 66% of them. The ten biggest clones cover around a sixth of the sample.

As for this clonotype: Its antigen is unknown. Base qualities are not at hand, and no much larger clone is one base apart.

The paper's findings and limits, for the study overall: Tumor tissue showed significantly higher TCR diversity (inverse Simpson) than normal lung tissue, at about 400 vs 150 (P = 0.0075, Mann-Whitney U test). TCR diversity was significantly higher in younger patients, and higher tumor TCR diversity was associated with shorter overall and disease-free survival. Because peripheral blood was not sequenced, the blood TCRbeta repertoires of the lung cancer patients in the study went unexamined. Only around 15 patients were included in the cohort, and the need for larger samples and more detailed clinical data was noted by the authors. The top 100 clones made up a significantly larger cumulative share of the repertoire in normal lung than in tumor tissue. Neither the sequencing platform nor unique molecular identifiers are named or mentioned anywhere in the methods.

RNA was extracted from bulk unsorted tissue and checked for quality with a NanoDrop ND-1000 and an Agilent 2100. Donors were newly diagnosed lung cancer patients admitted for thoracic surgery in China between August and November 2014, without prior chemotherapy. Anyone who had undergone radiotherapy or chemotherapy before, or who had another cancer at the same time, was left out of the study. Surgical tissue pieces of roughly 1-2.2 cm3 were preserved in RNAlater solution and stored at -80 °C until use. The receptor comes from a man in his 60s with small cell lung cancer. Sequenced input: lung tumor tissue. The chain is made from TRBV20-1 and TRBJ2-5, with the D gene call left open. The CDR3 reads CSGSDWTGVGETQYF. The nucleotide sequence is given as TGCAGTGGATCCGACTGGACGGGCGTAGGAGAGACCCAGTACTTC.